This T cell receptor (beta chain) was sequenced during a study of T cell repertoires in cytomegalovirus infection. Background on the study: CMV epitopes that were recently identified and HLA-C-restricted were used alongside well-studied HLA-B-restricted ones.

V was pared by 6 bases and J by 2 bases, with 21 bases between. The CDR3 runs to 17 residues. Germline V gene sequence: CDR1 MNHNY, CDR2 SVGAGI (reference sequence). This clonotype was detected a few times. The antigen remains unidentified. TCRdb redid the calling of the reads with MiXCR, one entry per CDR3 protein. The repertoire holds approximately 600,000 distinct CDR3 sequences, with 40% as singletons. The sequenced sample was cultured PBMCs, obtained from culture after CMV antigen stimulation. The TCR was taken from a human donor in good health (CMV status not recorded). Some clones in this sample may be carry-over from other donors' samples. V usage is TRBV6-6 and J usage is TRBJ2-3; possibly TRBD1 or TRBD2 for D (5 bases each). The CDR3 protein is CASSPHSGSGYTDTQYF. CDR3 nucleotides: TGTGCCAGCAGCCCTCACTCAGGGAGCGGATACACAGATACGCAGTATTTT.